One and the same sample provided the 12 T cell receptor beta chains below, sequenced in a study of cytomegalovirus exposure and HLA in healthy donors. PCR employed 60 Vbeta and 13 Jbeta primers. The protocol was immunoSEQ multiplex PCR, while the TCRdb copy is restricted to in-frame clones and leaves out a portion. Of 150,000 or so clones in the sample, 70% to 80% were seen once. What was sequenced was PBMCs. These receptors originate from a man aged 40-49 years in good health and CMV-seropositive.

This sequence joins TRBV14 and TRBJ2-1, with 7 bases matching TRBD2. The CDR3 contains 21 residues. Germline V CDR1 and CDR2: SGHDN, FVKESK. V was pared by 4 bases and J by 8 bases, with 29 bases of the junction left unmatched. Written as DNA, the CDR3 is TGTGCCAGCAGCCCCCCATATGGGCCAGGCGGGAGAGGTGCGCATATAGATGAGCAGTTCTTC. Its translation is CASSPPYGPGGRGAHIDEQFF.

The rearrangement links TRBV12-5 to TRBJ1-4, with D hard to call. Trimming shortened V by 2 bases and J by 5 bases, and 9 bases separated the two germline ends. CDR3 length: 14 amino acids. Germline CDR1 is LGHNT and CDR2 is FRNRAP. The CDR3, as DNA: TGTGCTAGTGGTTTGCGCCCAGGAAATGAAAAACTGTTTTTT. Protein: CASGLRPGNEKLFF.

This chain connects TRBV5-5 to TRBJ1-5, with D unclear. Germline loops: CDR1 SGHKS, CDR2 YYEKEE (reference sequence). The CDR3 has 15 residues. V shed 6 bases and J shed 0 bases, with 13 bases lying between them. The DNA of the CDR3 is TGTGCCAGCACTTTTGGGCCTTATAGCAATCAGCCCCAGCATTTT. This sequence encodes CASTFGPYSNQPQHF.

V and J are TRBV27 and TRBJ2-7; possible D gene TRBD1, 6 bases. Per the germline V gene, CDR1 is MNHEY and CDR2 is SMNVEV (reference sequence). The CDR3 contains 13 residues. Trimming stripped 7 bases from V and 3 bases from J, with 13 bases between. This chain's CDR3 is CASNGGGRYEQYF. The CDR3 region has the DNA TGTGCCAGCAATGGGGGCGGACGCTACGAGCAGTACTTC.

The rearrangement joins TRBV11-2 to TRBJ1-2; D remains ambiguous. Between the trimmed V and J ends, which lost 8 bases and 8 bases, there was a span of 9 bases. This CDR3 has 10 residues. Germline loops: CDR1 SGHAT, CDR2 FQNNGV. CDR3 bases: TGTGCCAGCTCCCTGGGCGGCTACACCTTC. It is translated as CASSLGGYTF.

The rearrangement joins TRBV7-9 to TRBJ2-5; 13 bases agree with TRBD2. The germline CDR1 and CDR2 sequences are SEHNR and FQNEAQ (reference sequence). Germline trimming cut 4 bases from V and 6 bases from J; bases unmatched to any gene: 17. This CDR3 is built from 19 residues. CDR3 loop: CASSSTPGTSGVIWKTQYF. The CDR3 DNA is TGTGCCAGCAGCTCGACTCCCGGGACTAGCGGGGTGATCTGGAAGACCCAGTACTTC.

The gene calls are TRBV6-1 and TRBJ2-3; 7 bases match TRBD2. The CDR3 is 16 amino acids. Germline lookup yields CDR1 MNHNS and CDR2 SASEGT. V was clipped by 2 bases and J by 4 bases; unmatched bases: 9. The CDR3 sequence: CASSEQGGRGPDTQYF. Here the CDR3 DNA reads TGTGCCAGCAGTGAACAAGGCGGGAGAGGGCCAGATACGCAGTATTTT.

J is TRBJ1-6 and V is TRBV27, with a weak D call TRBD1 (5 bases). CDR1 and CDR2 from the germline V gene are MNHEY and SMNVEV (reference sequence). Trimming took off 5 bases at V and 9 bases at J, with 14 bases between the two ends. The CDR3 sequence is 14 residues long. The CDR3 reads CASSRTSALSPLHF. DNA of the CDR3: TGTGCCAGCAGTCGGACATCAGCCCTTTCACCCCTCCACTTT.

The CDR3 DNA sequence: TGTGCCAGTACCGAGACAGGGGGCCGTCCCCTCTATGGAAACACCATATATTTT. Amino acid sequence: CASTETGGRPLYGNTIYF. V is TRBV19 and J is TRBJ1-3, with 10 bases fitting TRBD1. The germline V gene has CDR1 LNHDA and CDR2 SQIVND (reference sequence). V trimming: 7 bases; J trimming: 3 bases; junction bases outside the gene matches: 15. The CDR3 contains 18 residues.

This clone was observed a few times. J is TRBJ2-1 and V is TRBV5-1; 7 positions agree with TRBD1. Germline values: CDR1 SGHRS, CDR2 YFSETQ. V trimming: 3 bases; J trimming: 9 bases; junction bases outside the gene matches: 6. The CDR3 is made up of 13 amino acids. CDR3 region: CASSSQQGIEQFF. CDR3 nucleotides: TGCGCCAGCAGCTCCCAACAGGGGATTGAGCAGTTCTTC.

This clone came up once. This rearrangement joins TRBV15 to TRBJ2-1; 7 positions agree with TRBD2. In germline, CDR1 is LNHNV, CDR2 YYDKDF (reference sequence). The length of the CDR3 is 13 residues. Trimming took 0 bases from V and 13 from J; bases not matched to a gene: 6. The CDR3 DNA sequence: TGTGCCACCAGCAGAGATCGGGGGGAGCCACAGTTCTTC. Residues: CATSRDRGEPQFF.

V gene TRBV7-8 combines with J gene TRBJ2-5; perhaps TRBD2 as D (6 bases). The J call may not be correct, given that the DNA end is closer to TRBJ2-7. CDR1 is SGHVS, CDR2 FQNEAQ, per germline. This CDR3 has 15 amino acids. The CDR3 loop reads CASSLVRGVSGEQYF. In DNA form, the CDR3 reads TGTGCCAGCAGCTTAGTTCGCGGGGTTAGCGGCGAGCAGTACTTC.